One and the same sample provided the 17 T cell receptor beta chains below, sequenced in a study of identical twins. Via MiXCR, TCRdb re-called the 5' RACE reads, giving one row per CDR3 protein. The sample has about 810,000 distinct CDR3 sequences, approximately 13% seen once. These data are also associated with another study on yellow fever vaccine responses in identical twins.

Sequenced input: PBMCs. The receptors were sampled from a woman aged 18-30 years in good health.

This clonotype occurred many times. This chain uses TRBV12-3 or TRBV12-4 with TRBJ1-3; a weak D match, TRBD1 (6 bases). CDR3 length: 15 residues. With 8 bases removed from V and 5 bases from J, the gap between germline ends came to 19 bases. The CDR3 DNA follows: TGTGCCAGCGGGGGCCAGTTCGACCTACGAAACACCATATATTTT. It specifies CASGGQFDLRNTIYF.

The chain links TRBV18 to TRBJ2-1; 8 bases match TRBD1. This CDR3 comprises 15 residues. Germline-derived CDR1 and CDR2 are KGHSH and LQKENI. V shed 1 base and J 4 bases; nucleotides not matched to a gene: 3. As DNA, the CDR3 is TGTGCCAGCTCACCACTGACAGGGGTATACAATGAGCAGTTCTTC. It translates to CASSPLTGVYNEQFF. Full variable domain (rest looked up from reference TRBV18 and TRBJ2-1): NAGVMQNPRHLVRRRGQEARLRCSPMKGHSHVYWYRQLPEEGLKFMVYLQKENIIDESGMPKERFSAEFPKEGPSILRIQQVVRGDSAAYFCASSPLTGVYNEQFFGPGTRLTVL.

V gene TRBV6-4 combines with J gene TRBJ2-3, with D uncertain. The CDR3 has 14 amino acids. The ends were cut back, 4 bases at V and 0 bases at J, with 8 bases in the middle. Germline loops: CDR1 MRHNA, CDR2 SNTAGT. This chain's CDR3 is CASSAELSTDTQYF. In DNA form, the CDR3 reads TGTGCCAGCAGTGCTGAACTTAGCACAGATACGCAGTATTTT.

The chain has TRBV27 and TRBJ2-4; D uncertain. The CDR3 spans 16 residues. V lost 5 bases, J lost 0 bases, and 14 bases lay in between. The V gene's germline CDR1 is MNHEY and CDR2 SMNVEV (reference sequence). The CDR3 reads CASSPTLVLAKNIQYF. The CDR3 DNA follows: TGTGCCAGCAGTCCCACTTTGGTGCTAGCCAAAAACATTCAGTACTTC.

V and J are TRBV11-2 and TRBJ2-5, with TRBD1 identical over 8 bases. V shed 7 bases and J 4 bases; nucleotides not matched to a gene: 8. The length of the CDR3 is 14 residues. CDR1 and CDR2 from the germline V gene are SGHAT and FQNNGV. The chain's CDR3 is CASTPDRGGETQYF. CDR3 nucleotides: TGTGCCAGCACCCCAGACAGGGGTGGAGAGACCCAGTACTTC.

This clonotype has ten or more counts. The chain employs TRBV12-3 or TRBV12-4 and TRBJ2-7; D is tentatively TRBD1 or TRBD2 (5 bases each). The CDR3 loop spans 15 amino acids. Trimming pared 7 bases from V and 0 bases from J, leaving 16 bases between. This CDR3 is CASKGAGTVSYEQYF. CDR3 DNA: TGTGCCAGCAAGGGTGCCGGGACCGTCTCCTACGAGCAGTACTTC.

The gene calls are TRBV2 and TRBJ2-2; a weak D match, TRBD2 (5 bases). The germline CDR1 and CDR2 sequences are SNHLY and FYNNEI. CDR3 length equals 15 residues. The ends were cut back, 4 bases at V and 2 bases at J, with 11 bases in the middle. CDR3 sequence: CASSGHGVNTGELFF. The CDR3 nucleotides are TGTGCCAGCAGTGGCCACGGGGTTAACACCGGGGAGCTGTTTTTT.

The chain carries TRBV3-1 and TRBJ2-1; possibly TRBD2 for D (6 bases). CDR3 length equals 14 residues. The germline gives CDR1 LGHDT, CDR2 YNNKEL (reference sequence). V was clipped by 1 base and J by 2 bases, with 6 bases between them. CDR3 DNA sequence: TGTGCCAGCAGCCAAGCGGGAGCCTACAATGAGCAGTTCTTC. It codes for CASSQAGAYNEQFF.

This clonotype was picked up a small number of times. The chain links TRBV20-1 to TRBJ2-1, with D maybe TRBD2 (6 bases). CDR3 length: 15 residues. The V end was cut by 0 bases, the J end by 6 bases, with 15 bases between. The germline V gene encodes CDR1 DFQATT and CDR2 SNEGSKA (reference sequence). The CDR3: CSARDLRDYRNEQFF. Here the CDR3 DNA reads TGCAGTGCTAGAGATCTGCGGGATTATCGCAATGAGCAGTTCTTC.

The CDR3 nucleotides read TGTGCCACCAGCCGGGGGACTAGCGGGGGGACAGATACGCAGTATTTT. Protein product: CATSRGTSGGTDTQYF. This chain joins TRBV15 and TRBJ2-3; 15 nucleotides agree with TRBD2. Germline CDR1 LNHNV, CDR2 YYDKDF (reference sequence). This CDR3 has 16 residues. V was pared by 5 bases and J by 3 bases, with 3 bases of the junction left unmatched.

The CDR3 DNA reads TGTGCCAGCAGCGAACCCGGGACCAGGGGTCAGACCCAGTACTTC. It codes for CASSEPGTRGQTQYF. This chain joins TRBV28 and TRBJ2-5, with D possibly matching TRBD1 (6 bases). V gave up 6 bases and J gave up 6 bases, with 20 bases separating them. There are 15 residues in the CDR3. In germline, CDR1 is MDHEN, CDR2 SYDVKM. The full variable domain, rest sourced from reference TRBV28 and TRBJ2-5, is DVKVTQSSRYLVKRTGEKVFLECVQDMDHENMFWYRQDPGLGLRLIYFSYDVKMKEKGDIPEGYSVSREKKERFSLILESASTNQTSMYLCASSEPGTRGQTQYFGPGTRLLVL.

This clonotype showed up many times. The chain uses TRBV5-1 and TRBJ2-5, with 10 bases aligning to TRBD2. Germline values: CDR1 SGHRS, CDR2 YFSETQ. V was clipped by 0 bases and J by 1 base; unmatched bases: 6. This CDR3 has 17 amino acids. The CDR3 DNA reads TGCGCCAGCAGCTTGGCGGTAGCGGGAGGCACCCAAGAGACCCAGTACTTC. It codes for CASSLAVAGGTQETQYF.

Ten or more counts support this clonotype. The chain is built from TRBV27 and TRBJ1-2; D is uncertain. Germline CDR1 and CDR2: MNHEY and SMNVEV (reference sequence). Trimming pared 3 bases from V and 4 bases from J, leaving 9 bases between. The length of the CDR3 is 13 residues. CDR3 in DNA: TGTGCCAGCAGTTTTGGGTTGGGCTATGGCTACACCTTC. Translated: CASSFGLGYGYTF.

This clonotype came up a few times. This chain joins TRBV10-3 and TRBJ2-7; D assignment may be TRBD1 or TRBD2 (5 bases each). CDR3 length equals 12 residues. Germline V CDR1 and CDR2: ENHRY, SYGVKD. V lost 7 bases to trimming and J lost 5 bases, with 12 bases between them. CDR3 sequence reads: CAIKAGTDEQYF. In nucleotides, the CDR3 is TGTGCCATCAAAGCAGGGACGGACGAGCAGTACTTC.

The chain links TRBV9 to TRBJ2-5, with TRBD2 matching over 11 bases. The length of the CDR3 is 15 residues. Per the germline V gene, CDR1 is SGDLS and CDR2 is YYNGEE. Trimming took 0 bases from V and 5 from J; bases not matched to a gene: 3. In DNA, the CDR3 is TGTGCCAGCAGCGTAGGGACTAGCGGGTGGGAGACCCAGTACTTC. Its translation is CASSVGTSGWETQYF.

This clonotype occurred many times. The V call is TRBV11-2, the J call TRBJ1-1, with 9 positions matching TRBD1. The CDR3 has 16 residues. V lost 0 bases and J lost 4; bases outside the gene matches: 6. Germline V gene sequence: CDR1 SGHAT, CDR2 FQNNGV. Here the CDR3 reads CASSLDWSDRGTEAFF. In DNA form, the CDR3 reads TGTGCCAGCAGCTTAGATTGGTCGGACAGGGGCACTGAAGCTTTCTTT.

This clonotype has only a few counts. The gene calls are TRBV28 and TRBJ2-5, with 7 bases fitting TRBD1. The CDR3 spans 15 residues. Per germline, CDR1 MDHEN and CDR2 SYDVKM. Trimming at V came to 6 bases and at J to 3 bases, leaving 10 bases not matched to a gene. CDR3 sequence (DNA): TGTGCCAGCAGGACAACCCTCAGGGGGAAAGAGACCCAGTACTTC. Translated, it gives CASRTTLRGKETQYF.